The 13 T cell receptor beta chains presented below share a single source sample, sequenced in a study of blood T cells in healthy people across ages. A second roughly 6 to 12 cycle PCR used barcoded and J-beta primers. TCRdb passed the 5' RACE reads through MiXCR, listing each CDR3 protein once. The repertoire holds about 770,000 distinct CDR3 sequences, with 40% to 50% as singletons. Sequencing input: blood. These receptor sequences come from a man aged 60 to 69 in good health.

The chain has TRBV10-3 and TRBJ2-3; D is ambiguous. Germline values: CDR1 ENHRY, CDR2 SYGVKD. V lost 0 bases to trimming and J lost 2 bases, with 12 bases between them. The CDR3 is made up of 16 amino acids. CDR3 DNA: TGTGCCATCAGTGAGTCGAAGCCGTCTAACACAGATACGCAGTATTTT. The encoded protein is CAISESKPSNTDTQYF.

The sample holds a few counts of this clonotype. This rearrangement joins TRBV4-1 to TRBJ2-6, with D perhaps TRBD1 (6 bases). This CDR3 spans 19 amino acids. V lost 0 bases and J 1 base, leaving 16 bases between the germline ends. The germline V gene encodes CDR1 MGHRA and CDR2 YSYEKL. CDR3 bases: TGCGCCAGCAGCCAAGATCTGGCAGGGGCGGCATCTGGGGCCAACGTCCTGACTTTC. Its protein is CASSQDLAGAASGANVLTF.

The V and J genes are TRBV4-2 and TRBJ1-2; TRBD1 is a possible D gene (6 bases). The germline V and J ends were trimmed by 2 bases and 13 bases, with 14 bases remaining between them. Germline V gene sequence: CDR1 LGHNA, CDR2 YNFKEQ. The CDR3 covers 12 residues. The CDR3 loop reads CASSQQEGGSTF. CDR3 nucleotide sequence: TGTGCCAGCAGCCAACAAGAAGGGGGATCCACCTTC.

The chain joins TRBV24-1 to TRBJ2-1; 8 bases fit TRBD1. The ends lost 12 bases at V and 5 bases at J; junction bases unmatched: 8. Germline CDR1 and CDR2: KGHDR and SFDVKD. The length of the CDR3 is 13 residues. The CDR3 spells CAPGTGVNNEQFF. The DNA of the CDR3 is TGTGCCCCCGGGACAGGCGTTAACAATGAGCAGTTCTTC.

This clonotype was observed a few times. The rearrangement links TRBV7-2 to TRBJ2-3, with TRBD1 matching 8 bases. The CDR3 covers 15 residues. The junction had 10 bases not matched to a gene; V was cut back by 5 bases and J by 6 bases. Germline lookup yields CDR1 SGHTA and CDR2 FQGNSA. The CDR3 sequence is CASSRRQGSRDTQYF. CDR3 bases: TGTGCCAGCAGCCGAAGACAGGGGAGCCGTGATACGCAGTATTTT.

The chain uses TRBV12-5 and TRBJ2-5; either TRBD1 or TRBD2 may supply D (6 bases each). V lost 7 bases and J lost 1, with 16 bases in between. Germline V gene lookup returns CDR1 LGHNT and CDR2 FRNRAP. The CDR3 is made up of 15 amino acids. The CDR3 loop is CASAPPGGGQETQYF. The CDR3 DNA sequence: TGTGCTAGTGCCCCGCCAGGAGGGGGCCAAGAGACCCAGTACTTC.

The sample holds a few counts of this clonotype. The rearrangement uses TRBV7-2 and TRBJ2-5; D unclear. The V end lost 1 base, the J end lost 4 bases, and 13 bases lay between the germline ends. The CDR3 length is 15 residues. CDR1 and CDR2 (germline): SGHTA, FQGNSA. Here the CDR3 DNA reads TGTGCCAGCAGCTTAGACCCAACTCGATCAGAGACCCAGTACTTC. Its protein is CASSLDPTRSETQYF.

This clonotype was seen a single time. The chain has TRBV6-2 or TRBV6-3 and TRBJ2-7; perhaps TRBD1 as D (6 bases). Trimming took off 5 bases at V and 4 bases at J, with 12 bases between the two ends. Germline V gene data show CDR1 as MNHEY and CDR2 as SVGEGT. This CDR3 has 13 amino acids. The DNA for the CDR3 is TGTGCCAGCAGTACCCGGGACACGTACGAGCAGTACTTC. Protein product: CASSTRDTYEQYF.

This clonotype was detected a few times. This chain connects TRBV12-3 or TRBV12-4 to TRBJ1-2; D unclear. Trimming stripped 3 bases from V and 2 bases from J, with 16 bases between. The CDR3 length is 16 residues. Here the CDR3 reads CASSFSPPPTNYGYTF. CDR3 in DNA: TGTGCCAGCAGTTTCTCTCCTCCCCCGACCAACTATGGCTACACCTTC.

This clonotype was observed a handful of times. The genes are TRBV7-2 and TRBJ2-7; D possibly corresponds to TRBD1 (5 bases). Trimming removed 2 bases from V and 2 bases from J, with 13 bases in between. The CDR3 contains 15 residues. Germline values: CDR1 SGHTA, CDR2 FQGNSA. This chain's CDR3 is CASSLIQGSAYEQYF. In nucleotides, the CDR3 is TGTGCCAGCAGCTTAATCCAGGGCAGCGCCTACGAGCAGTACTTC. Based on the CDR3 plus reference TRBV7-2 and TRBJ2-7, the full variable domain is GAGVSQSPSNKVTEKGKDVELRCDPISGHTALYWYRQSLGQGLEFLIYFQGNSAPDKSGLPSDRFSAERTGGSVSTLTIQRTQQEDSAVYLCASSLIQGSAYEQYFGPGTRLTVT.

V is TRBV11-2 and J is TRBJ1-6; a possible D gene is TRBD1 (5 bases). V gave up 1 base and J gave up 10 bases, with 17 bases separating them. The V gene's germline CDR1 is SGHAT and CDR2 FQNNGV. The CDR3 length is 16 residues. This CDR3 is CASSLVGAGGGSPLHF. The CDR3 nucleotides are TGTGCCAGCAGCTTAGTCGGGGCGGGTGGTGGATCACCCCTCCACTTT.

This clonotype was detected a few times. The gene calls are TRBV10-3 and TRBJ2-5, with TRBD2 identical over 8 bases. V shed 6 bases, J shed 1 base, and the junction held 10 bases outside the gene matches. Germline lookup yields CDR1 ENHRY and CDR2 SYGVKD. The CDR3 sequence is 16 residues long. CDR3 nucleotides: TGTGCCATCAGCCCGCGGGCTAGCGGGTCCCAAGAGACCCAGTACTTC. It encodes CAISPRASGSQETQYF.

The CDR3 DNA sequence: TGCGCCAGCAGCCAAGGCAAGGGGGATAACTATGGCTACACCTTC. This sequence encodes CASSQGKGDNYGYTF. The chain uses TRBV4-1 and TRBJ1-2, with a weak D call TRBD1 (6 bases). This CDR3 region has 15 residues. The germline V gene encodes CDR1 MGHRA and CDR2 YSYEKL. The ends were cut back, 1 base at V and 1 base at J, with 10 bases in the middle.